What follows are 9 T cell receptor beta chains derived from one specimen sequenced in a study of shared clonotypes between healthy human individuals. Some clones are missing from TCRdb's copy, which holds only in-frame ones; the method was immunoSEQ multiplex PCR. The sample consists of approximately 1,500,000 clones, around 95% of them appearing once. The sample was naive CD4+ T cells sorted from blood. Subset reported: CD45RA+ positively selected. Source of these receptors: a man between 25 and 39 years old in good health.

The chain has TRBV18 and TRBJ2-1; D is undetermined. Between the trimmed V and J ends, which lost 3 bases and 2 bases, there was a span of 11 bases. CDR3 length: 15 residues. The germline V gene has CDR1 KGHSH and CDR2 LQKENI. The CDR3 reads CASSPIVTAYNEQFF. The CDR3 region has the DNA TGTGCCAGCTCACCCATCGTTACAGCCTACAATGAGCAGTTCTTC.

The chain combines TRBV5-1 with TRBJ2-4; TRBD2 agrees at 7 bases. Losses at the gene ends were 4 bases for V and 8 bases for J; bases not matched to a gene: 9. This CDR3 is 14 amino acids long. The V gene's germline CDR1 is SGHRS and CDR2 YFSETQ. The CDR3 region is CASSPPTSVDIQYF. CDR3 sequence (DNA): TGCGCCAGCAGCCCCCCTACTAGCGTTGACATTCAGTACTTC.

The V call is TRBV5-1, the J call TRBJ2-5; D unclear. The CDR3 has 11 amino acids. Germline assignment: CDR1 SGHRS and CDR2 YFSETQ. V lost 4 bases to trimming and J lost 4 bases, with 5 bases between them. CDR3 region: CASSVTETQYF. The CDR3, as DNA: TGCGCCAGCAGCGTAACAGAGACCCAGTACTTC. Filled out from reference TRBV5-1 and TRBJ2-5, the complete variable domain reads KAGVTQTPRYLIKTRGQQVTLSCSPISGHRSVSWYQQTPGQGLQFLFEYFSETQRNKGNFPGRFSGRQFSNSRSEMNVSTLELGDSALYLCASSVTETQYFGPGTRLLVL.

The chain joins TRBV5-1 to TRBJ2-1; D is undetermined. Germline V lookup: CDR1 SGHRS, CDR2 YFSETQ. The CDR3 covers 13 residues. Trimming left V 0 bases short and J 3 bases short, with 4 bases between. The CDR3 DNA is TGCGCCAGCAGCTTGGAGCACTACAATGAGCAGTTCTTC. Its protein product is CASSLEHYNEQFF. The whole variable domain, remainder taken from reference TRBV5-1 and TRBJ2-1, is KAGVTQTPRYLIKTRGQQVTLSCSPISGHRSVSWYQQTPGQGLQFLFEYFSETQRNKGNFPGRFSGRQFSNSRSEMNVSTLELGDSALYLCASSLEHYNEQFFGPGTRLTVL.

The chain links TRBV11-2 to TRBJ2-7, with D possibly TRBD2 on 6 matching bases. Germline V gene data show CDR1 as SGHAT and CDR2 as FQNNGV. With 4 bases removed from V and 3 bases from J, the gap between germline ends came to 13 bases. The CDR3 is made up of 14 amino acids. The CDR3 spells CASSSFAGGYEQYF. CDR3 bases: TGTGCCAGCAGCTCCTTTGCCGGGGGCTACGAGCAGTACTTC.

The chain combines TRBV5-4 with TRBJ1-1; D is undetermined. The germline V gene encodes CDR1 SGHNT and CDR2 YYREEE (reference sequence). V lost 4 bases, J lost 4 bases, and 11 bases lay in between. The CDR3 loop spans 13 amino acids. The CDR3 is CASSPQVGTEAFF. The CDR3 DNA reads TGTGCCAGCAGCCCCCAGGTTGGCACTGAAGCTTTCTTT.

CDR3 DNA: TGTGCCAGCTCACCACCCCTTAGACAGGCCGAAGCTTTCTTT. Its protein is CASSPPLRQAEAFF. The chain combines TRBV18 with TRBJ1-1; perhaps TRBD1 as D (6 bases). Trimming pared 0 bases from V and 8 bases from J, leaving 13 bases between. This CDR3 is built from 14 residues. Germline V gene data show CDR1 as KGHSH and CDR2 as LQKENI.

DNA for the CDR3: TGTGCCAGCAGCTTAGGGGGACAGGGCACTTTCTACGAGCAGTACTTC. Its protein product is CASSLGGQGTFYEQYF. V and J are TRBV11-2 and TRBJ2-7; 9 nucleotides agree with TRBD1. V trimming: 1 base; J trimming: 3 bases; junction bases outside the gene matches: 7. The length of the CDR3 is 16 residues. Germline CDR1 reads SGHAT; CDR2 reads FQNNGV.

This clone has only a few counts. This chain connects TRBV27 to TRBJ2-2; D unresolved. Trimming shortened V by 0 bases and J by 6 bases, and 8 bases separated the two germline ends. Germline V CDR1 and CDR2: MNHEY, SMNVEV (reference sequence). The CDR3 loop spans 14 amino acids. CDR3 sequence: CASSLSRGPGELFF. CDR3 in DNA: TGTGCCAGCAGTTTATCTAGAGGTCCCGGGGAGCTGTTTTTT.